This record concerns one T cell receptor beta chain sequence. This clone is a singleton in its sample. The target of this receptor is not known. Base qualities were left out, and no much larger clone turns up one base away. This sample was taken from a study of blood T cell repertoires in COVID-19 (dated by TCRdb to the early 2020s). Regarding the study in general: Samples from collaborators originated in the United States, Italy and Spain and spanned both the acute and convalescent phases of COVID-19. Where available, HLA class I and class II types were obtained from metadata supplied by the sample provider rather than from assay-based typing. The samples were drawn from the first 160 participants of the ongoing ImmuneRACE study and from about 1,200 subjects provided by 6 global collaborators. The sample metadata nearly always contained a de-identified subject ID, COVID-19 status, age in years and sex. The dataset comprised deeply sampled blood TCRbeta repertoires from subjects exposed to, actively infected with, or recovered from COVID-19. The repertoires were released in a freely available public database meant as a resource for research on the immune response to SARS-CoV-2. The prospective study material was composed of cDNA or gDNA derived from T cells, B-cell-depleted T cells, or PBMCs.

What the research found in general, with its limitations: Clinical and demographic metadata were provided uncurated, with the amount varying by source and participant.

Ends trimmed: V by 2 bases, J by 4 bases; bases unmatched to a gene: 12. In the germline V gene, CDR1 corresponds to LGHNA and CDR2 to YNFKEQ. The CDR3 spans 19 residues, from the cysteine through the phenylalanine. Only CDR3 DNA remains: 57 bases, in frame from the first base. TCRbeta CDR3 regions were amplified from genomic DNA using the immunoSEQ Assay, a bias-controlled multiplex PCR. Processing in the source paper ran as follows. Nucleated cell counts per sample were estimated from amplification of reference gene primers within the assay. To quantify the absolute abundance of each unique TCRbeta CDR3 rearrangement, sequence reads were collapsed and filtered. For each sample, productive Simpson clonality was calculated as the square root of Simpson's diversity index over productive rearrangements. TCRdb retrieved this table from immuneACCESS and kept in-frame rearrangements only. Not all clones are present; in checked studies, unresolved V genes account for under half, and no reason is known for the remainder. V and J calls and clone size are as listed in that table; D and trimming were resolved from the DNA. In this sample the table shows fewer than 250,000 clones, about nine tenths of which occur a single time. Approximately 2.8% of the sample is taken by the ten largest.

Participants in the prospective study were aged 18 to 89 years, lived in 24 United States geographic areas, and enrolled through a virtual design. In the prospective study, cohorts were assigned on the basis of participant-reported clinical history obtained from a screening survey and a study questionnaire. In the prospective study, mobile phlebotomists collected whole blood, serum and a nasopharyngeal or oropharyngeal swab from each participant. Additional blood draws and questionnaires over an approximately two-month period could optionally be provided by prospective study participants. Prospective study blood samples were shipped either frozen or at room temperature before DNA extraction.

This clonotype originated in a woman younger than 45 with acute COVID-19. Specimen: PBMCs or T cells enriched from blood (not recorded which). Rearrangement joined TRBV4-2 to TRBJ2-1, with 12 bases aligning to TRBD2. The nucleotide sequence reads TGTGCCAGCAGCCAACCCGGGGCTAGCGGGGGGGCCTTTTACAATGAGCAGTTCTTC. It codes for CASSQPGASGGAFYNEQFF.